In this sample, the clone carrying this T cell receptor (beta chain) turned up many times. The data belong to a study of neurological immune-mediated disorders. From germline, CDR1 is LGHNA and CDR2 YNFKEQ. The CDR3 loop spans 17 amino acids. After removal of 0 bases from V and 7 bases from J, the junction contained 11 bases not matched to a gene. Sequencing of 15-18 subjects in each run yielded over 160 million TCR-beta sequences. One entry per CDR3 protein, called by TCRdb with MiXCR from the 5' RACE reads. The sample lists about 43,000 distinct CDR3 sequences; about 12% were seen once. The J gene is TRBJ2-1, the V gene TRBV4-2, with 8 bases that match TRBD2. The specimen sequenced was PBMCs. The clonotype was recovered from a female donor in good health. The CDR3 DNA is TGTGCCAGCAGCCAAGAAGGGGAGGCTAGCGGGCGTAATGAGCAGTTCTTC. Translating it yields CASSQEGEASGRNEQFF.